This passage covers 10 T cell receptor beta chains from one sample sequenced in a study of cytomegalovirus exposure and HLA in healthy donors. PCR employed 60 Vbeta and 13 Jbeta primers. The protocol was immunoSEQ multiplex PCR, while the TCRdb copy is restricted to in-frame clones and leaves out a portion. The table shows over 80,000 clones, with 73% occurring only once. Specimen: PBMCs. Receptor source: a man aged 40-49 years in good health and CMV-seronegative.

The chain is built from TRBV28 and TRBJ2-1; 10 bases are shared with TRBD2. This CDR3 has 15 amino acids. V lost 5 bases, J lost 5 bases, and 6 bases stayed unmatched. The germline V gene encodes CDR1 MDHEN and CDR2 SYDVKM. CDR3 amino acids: CASSPLAGVDNEQFF. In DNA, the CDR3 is TGTGCCAGCAGTCCCCTAGCGGGGGTGGACAATGAGCAGTTCTTC.

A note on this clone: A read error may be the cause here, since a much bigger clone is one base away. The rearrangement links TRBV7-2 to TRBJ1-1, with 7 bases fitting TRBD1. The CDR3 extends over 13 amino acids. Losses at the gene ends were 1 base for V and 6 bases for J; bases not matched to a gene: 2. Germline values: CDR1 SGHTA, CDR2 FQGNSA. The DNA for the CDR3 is TGTGCCAGCAGCTTAGGACAGGGCGCTGAAGCTTTCTTT. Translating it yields CASSLGQGAEAFF.

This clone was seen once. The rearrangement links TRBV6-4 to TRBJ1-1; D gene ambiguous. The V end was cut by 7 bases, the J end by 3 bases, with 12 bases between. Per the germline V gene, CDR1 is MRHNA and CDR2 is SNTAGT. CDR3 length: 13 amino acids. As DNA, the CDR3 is TGTGCCAGCATTCGGGGAATGGACACTGAAGCTTTCTTT. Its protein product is CASIRGMDTEAFF.

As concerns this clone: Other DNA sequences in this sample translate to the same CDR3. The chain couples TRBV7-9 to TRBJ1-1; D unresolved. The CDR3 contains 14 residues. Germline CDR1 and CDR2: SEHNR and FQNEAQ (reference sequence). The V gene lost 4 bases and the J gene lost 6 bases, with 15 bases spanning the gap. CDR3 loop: CASSSSEARAEAFF. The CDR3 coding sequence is TGTGCCAGCAGCTCCAGTGAGGCGCGGGCTGAAGCTTTCTTT.

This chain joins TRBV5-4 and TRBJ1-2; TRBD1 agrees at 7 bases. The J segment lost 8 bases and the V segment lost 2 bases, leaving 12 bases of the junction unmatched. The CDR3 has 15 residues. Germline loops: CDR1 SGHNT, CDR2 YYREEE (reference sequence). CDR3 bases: TGTGCCAGCAGCTTTATAGCACAGGGGCTTGGAGGCTACACCTTC. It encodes CASSFIAQGLGGYTF.

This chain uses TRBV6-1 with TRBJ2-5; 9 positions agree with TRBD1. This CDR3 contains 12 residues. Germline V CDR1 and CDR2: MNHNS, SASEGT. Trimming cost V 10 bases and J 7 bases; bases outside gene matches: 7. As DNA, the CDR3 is TGTGCCACCAGGACAGGGGTGGGGACCCAGTACTTC. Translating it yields CATRTGVGTQYF.

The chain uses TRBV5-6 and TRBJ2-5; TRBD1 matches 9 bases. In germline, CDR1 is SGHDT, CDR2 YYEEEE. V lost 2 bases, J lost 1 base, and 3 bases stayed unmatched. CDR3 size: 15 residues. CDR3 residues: CASSLPTGGQETQYF. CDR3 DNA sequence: TGTGCCAGCAGCTTACCGACAGGGGGCCAAGAGACCCAGTACTTC.

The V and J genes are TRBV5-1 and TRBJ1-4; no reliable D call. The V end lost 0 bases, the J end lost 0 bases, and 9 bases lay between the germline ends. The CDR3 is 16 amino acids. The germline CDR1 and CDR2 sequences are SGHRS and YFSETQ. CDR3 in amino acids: CASSLGAVATNEKLFF. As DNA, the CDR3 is TGCGCCAGCAGCTTGGGGGCAGTTGCAACTAATGAAAAACTGTTTTTT.

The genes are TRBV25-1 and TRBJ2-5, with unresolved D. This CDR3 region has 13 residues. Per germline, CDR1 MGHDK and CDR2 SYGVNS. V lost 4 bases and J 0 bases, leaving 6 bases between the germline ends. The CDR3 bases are TGTGCCAGCAGTGCCCTTTACCAAGAGACCCAGTACTTC. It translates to CASSALYQETQYF.

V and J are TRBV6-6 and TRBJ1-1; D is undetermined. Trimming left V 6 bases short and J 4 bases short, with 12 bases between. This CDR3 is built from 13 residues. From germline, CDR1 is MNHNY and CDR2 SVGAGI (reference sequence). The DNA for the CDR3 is TGTGCCAGCAGCCCCGTCCCCGGCACTGAAGCTTTCTTT. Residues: CASSPVPGTEAFF.